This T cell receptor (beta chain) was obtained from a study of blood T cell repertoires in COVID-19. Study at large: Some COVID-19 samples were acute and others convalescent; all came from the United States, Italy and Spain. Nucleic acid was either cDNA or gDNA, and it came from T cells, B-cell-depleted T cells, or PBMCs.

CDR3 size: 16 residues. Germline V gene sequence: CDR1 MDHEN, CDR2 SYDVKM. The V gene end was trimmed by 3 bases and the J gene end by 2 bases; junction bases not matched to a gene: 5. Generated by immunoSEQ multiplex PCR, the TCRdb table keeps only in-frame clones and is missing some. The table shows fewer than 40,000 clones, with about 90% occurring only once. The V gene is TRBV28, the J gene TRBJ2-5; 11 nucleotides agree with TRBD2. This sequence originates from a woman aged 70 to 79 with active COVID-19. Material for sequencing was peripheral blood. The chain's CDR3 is CASSLSSGGVQETQYF. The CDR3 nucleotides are TGTGCCAGCAGTTTGAGTAGCGGGGGGGTGCAAGAGACCCAGTACTTC.